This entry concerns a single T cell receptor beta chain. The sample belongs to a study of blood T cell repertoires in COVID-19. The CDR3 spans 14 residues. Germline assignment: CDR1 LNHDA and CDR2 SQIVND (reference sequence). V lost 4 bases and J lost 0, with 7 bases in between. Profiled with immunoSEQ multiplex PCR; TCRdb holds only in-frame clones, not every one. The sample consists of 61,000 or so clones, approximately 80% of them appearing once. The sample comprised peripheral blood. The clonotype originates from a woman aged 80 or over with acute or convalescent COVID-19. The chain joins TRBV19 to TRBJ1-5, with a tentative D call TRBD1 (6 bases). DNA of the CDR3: TGTGCCAGTAGTACCAGGGGTAGCAATCAGCCCCAGCATTTT. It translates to CASSTRGSNQPQHF.